Below are 7 T cell receptor beta chains sequenced from a single sample in a study of blood T cell repertoires in COVID-19 (TCRdb year 2020). Receptor amplification or capture employed the immunoSEQ multiplex PCR assay. TCRdb provides this immuneACCESS table in a form limited to in-frame rearrangements. Some clones are lacking; in checked studies, under half of them reflect an unresolved V gene, and why the rest are absent is not known. Here the sample has 250,000 or so clones; 85% to 95% occur a single time. Jointly, the top ten make up about 3% of the sample. The sample was PBMCs or T cells enriched from blood (not recorded which). These TCRs come from a man in his forties who had been exposed to COVID-19.

The V and J genes are TRBV6-6 and TRBJ1-6; D ambiguous. Germline CDR1 is MNHNY and CDR2 is SVGAGI (reference sequence). The CDR3 loop spans 13 amino acids. The germline V and J ends were trimmed by 7 bases and 7 bases, with 11 bases remaining between them. CDR3 coding DNA: TGTGCCAGCACCCCAGTCACCAATTCACCCCTCCACTTT. Translation gives CASTPVTNSPLHF.

The chain joins TRBV2 to TRBJ2-7, with TRBD2 identical over 14 bases. The CDR3 contains 13 residues. Looked up from germline, CDR1 is SNHLY and CDR2 is FYNNEI. The V gene end was trimmed by 9 bases and the J gene end by 5 bases; junction bases not matched to a gene: 3. The CDR3 here is CARRLAGGNEQYF. The CDR3 DNA reads TGTGCCAGAAGACTAGCGGGAGGGAACGAGCAGTACTTC.

Only a few counts were recorded for this clone. The chain carries TRBV5-1 and TRBJ2-7, with D possibly being TRBD1 (7 bases). The CDR3 is 14 amino acids. Germline V CDR1 and CDR2: SGHRS, YFSETQ. The V end was cut by 4 bases, the J end by 4 bases, with 15 bases between. CDR3 bases: TGCGCCAGCAGCGGAGGGGGCGCAGGATACGAGCAGTACTTC. It yields the protein CASSGGGAGYEQYF.

The V gene is TRBV6-5, the J gene TRBJ2-5; 11 bases match TRBD2. With 10 bases clipped from V and 5 bases from J, the junction kept 9 bases outside the gene matches. The CDR3 consists of 14 residues. The V gene's germline CDR1 is MNHEY and CDR2 SVGAGI. CDR3: CANVLAGVPETQYF. Here the CDR3 DNA reads TGTGCCAACGTACTAGCGGGAGTTCCCGAGACCCAGTACTTC.

The chain joins TRBV28 to TRBJ1-3, with D hard to call. The V end lost 1 base, the J end lost 0 bases, and 13 bases lay between the germline ends. Germline CDR1 reads MDHEN; CDR2 reads SYDVKM. The CDR3 sequence is 17 residues long. This CDR3 is CASSLSRRQFSGNTIYF. In DNA, the CDR3 is TGTGCCAGCAGTTTATCTCGGCGACAATTCTCTGGAAACACCATATATTTT.

The chain employs TRBV29-1 and TRBJ1-1; TRBD1 matches 8 bases. The V gene end was trimmed by 6 bases and the J gene end by 5 bases; junction bases not matched to a gene: 14. The CDR3 consists of 15 residues. Looked up from germline, CDR1 is SQVTM and CDR2 is ANQGSEA. CDR3 nucleotide sequence: TGCAGCGTCCAACCCCCCGGACAGGGAGGGACTGAAGCTTTCTTT. Residues: CSVQPPGQGGTEAFF.

The chain couples TRBV5-1 to TRBJ2-2; D is undetermined. Germline CDR1 SGHRS, CDR2 YFSETQ. The V end lost 1 base, the J end lost 5 bases, and 6 bases lay between the germline ends. The CDR3 spans 13 residues. CDR3 protein: CASSLISTGELFF. Written as DNA, the CDR3 is TGCGCCAGCAGCTTGATCAGTACCGGGGAGCTGTTTTTT.